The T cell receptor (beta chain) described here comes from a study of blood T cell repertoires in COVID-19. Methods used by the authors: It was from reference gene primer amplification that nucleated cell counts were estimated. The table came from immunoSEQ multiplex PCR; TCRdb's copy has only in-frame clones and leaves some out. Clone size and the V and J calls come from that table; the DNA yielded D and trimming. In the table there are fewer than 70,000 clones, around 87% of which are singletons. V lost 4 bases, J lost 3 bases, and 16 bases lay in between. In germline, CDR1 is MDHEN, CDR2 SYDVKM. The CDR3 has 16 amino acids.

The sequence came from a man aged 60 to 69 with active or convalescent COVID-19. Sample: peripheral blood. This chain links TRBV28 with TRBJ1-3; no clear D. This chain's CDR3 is CASSSVSQRIGNTIYF. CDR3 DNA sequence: TGTGCCAGCAGTTCTGTGTCACAGAGAATTGGAAACACCATATATTTT.